This TCR beta chain was identified in a study of T cells after yellow fever vaccination. General study findings and limits: Reappearance after the booster was observed for most primary-vaccination clones (about 97% CD4, less than 90% CD8). Shared CD4/CD8 clonotypes were a small share, likely from convergent recombination.

Template switching with 5'RACE generated the TCR cDNA and added a universal primer site and UMIs. TCRdb redid the calling of the 5' RACE reads with MiXCR, one entry per CDR3 protein. The data hold fewer than 650,000 distinct CDR3 sequences, with 21% observed a single time. Remarks on this clonotype: Its antigen is not identified.

Germline V lookup: CDR1 SEHNR, CDR2 FQNEAQ (reference sequence). V was cut by 5 bases and J by 8 bases, with 16 bases left in between. The CDR3 length is 14 residues. Sequencing used PBMCs, obtained 21 days after the first yellow fever vaccination. The TCR was taken from a man between 18 and 29 years old who received the YFV17D yellow fever vaccine. This chain uses TRBV7-9 with TRBJ2-4, with D perhaps being TRBD1 or TRBD2 (5 bases each). The CDR3 protein is CASSPVGVRDIQYF. CDR3 coding DNA: TGTGCCAGCAGCCCAGTGGGGGTTCGGGACATTCAGTACTTC.